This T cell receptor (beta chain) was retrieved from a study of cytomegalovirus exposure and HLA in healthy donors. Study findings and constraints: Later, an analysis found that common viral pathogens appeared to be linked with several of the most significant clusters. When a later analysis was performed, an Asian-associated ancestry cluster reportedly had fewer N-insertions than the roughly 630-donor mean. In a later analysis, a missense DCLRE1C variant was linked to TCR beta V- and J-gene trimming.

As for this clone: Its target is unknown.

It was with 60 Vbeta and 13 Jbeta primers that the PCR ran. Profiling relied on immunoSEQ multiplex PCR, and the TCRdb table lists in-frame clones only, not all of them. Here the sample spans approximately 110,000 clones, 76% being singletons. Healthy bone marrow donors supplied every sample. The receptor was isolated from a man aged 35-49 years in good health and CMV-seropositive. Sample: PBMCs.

This CDR3 is CASSSAPTGAYNTDTQYF. The CDR3 region has the DNA TGTGCCAGCAGCTCGGCCCCGACAGGGGCCTATAACACAGATACGCAGTATTTT. This chain connects TRBV7-2 to TRBJ2-3; 8 bases match TRBD1. The ends lost 4 bases at V and 2 bases at J; junction bases unmatched: 14. Germline V gene sequence: CDR1 SGHTA, CDR2 FQGNSA. The CDR3 is made up of 18 amino acids.